This TCR beta chain is from a study of blood T cell repertoires in COVID-19. About the research overall: T cells, B-cell-depleted T cells, or PBMCs provided the cDNA or gDNA that served as material.

Between the trimmed V and J ends, which lost 2 bases and 3 bases, there was a span of 15 bases. The germline V gene has CDR1 MGHRA and CDR2 YSYEKL. CDR3 length: 16 residues. Assay: immunoSEQ multiplex PCR; the TCRdb copy retains only in-frame clones and omits some. The sample contains around 130,000 clones, 85% to 90% of which appear only once. This receptor was identified in a man aged 65 to 79 with active or convalescent COVID-19. Specimen: peripheral blood. This chain connects TRBV4-1 to TRBJ2-3, with D perhaps matching TRBD2 (6 bases). DNA for the CDR3: TGCGCCAGCAGCCAAATGTCTGGCGGGATTACAGATACGCAGTATTTT. This gives the protein CASSQMSGGITDTQYF.